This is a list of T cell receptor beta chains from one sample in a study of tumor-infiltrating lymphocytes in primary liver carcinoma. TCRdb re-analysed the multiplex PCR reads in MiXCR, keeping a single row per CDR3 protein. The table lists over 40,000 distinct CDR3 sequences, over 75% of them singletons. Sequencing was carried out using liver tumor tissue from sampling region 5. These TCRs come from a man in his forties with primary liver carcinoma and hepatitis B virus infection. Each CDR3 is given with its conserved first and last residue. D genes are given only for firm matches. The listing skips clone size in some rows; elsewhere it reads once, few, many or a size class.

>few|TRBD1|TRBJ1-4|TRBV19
CTSRPLVSGGAELFF
TGTACCAGTAGGCCCCTCGTATCAGGGGGCGCCGAACTGTTTTTT
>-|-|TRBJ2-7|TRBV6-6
CASSYVLGGLGNEQYF
TGTGCCAGCAGTTACGTGTTGGGGGGCCTAGGCAACGAGCAGTACTTC
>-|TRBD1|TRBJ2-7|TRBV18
CASSPGGQGEEQYF
TGTGCCAGCTCACCAGGGGGACAGGGCGAAGAGCAGTACTTC
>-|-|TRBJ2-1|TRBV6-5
CASSPGGVNEHFF
TGTGCCAGCAGCCCTGGGGGTGTCAACGAGCACTTCTTC
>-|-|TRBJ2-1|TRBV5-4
CASSLISFHHEQFF
TGTGCCAGCAGCTTGATTAGCTTCCATCATGAGCAGTTCTTC
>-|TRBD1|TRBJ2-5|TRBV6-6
CANSIRDRGIQETQYF
TGTGCCAACAGTATCCGGGACAGGGGTATTCAAGAGACCCAGTACTTC
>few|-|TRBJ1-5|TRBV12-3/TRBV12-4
CASLRGGNQPQHF
TGTGCCAGCCTTCGGGGGGGAAATCAGCCCCAGCATTTT
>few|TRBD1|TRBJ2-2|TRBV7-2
CASSPGTGAGELFF
TGTGCCAGCAGCCCGGGGACAGGAGCCGGGGAGCTGTTTTTT
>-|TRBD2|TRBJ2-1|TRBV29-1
CCSGTSNWNEQFF
TGCTGCTCCGGGACTAGCAACTGGAATGAGCAATTCTTC
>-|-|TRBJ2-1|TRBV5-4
CASSLAPGRGAGGQFF
TGTGCCAGCAGCTTGGCCCCGGGACGGGGGGCCGGTGGGCAGTTCTTC
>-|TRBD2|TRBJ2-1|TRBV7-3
CVSSLTSGLAGGPGHNEQFF
TGTGTCAGCAGCTTAACTAGCGGTCTAGCGGGAGGGCCGGGCCACAATGAACAGTTCTTC
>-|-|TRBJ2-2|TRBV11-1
CVSSLWANTGELVF
TGTGTCAGCAGCTTATGGGCAAATACCGGGGAGCTGGTTTTT
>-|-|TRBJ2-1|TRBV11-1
CASRKKMGIGWDEQSF
TGTGCCAGCAGAAAAAAGATGGGGATAGGATGGGATGAGCAGTCCTTC
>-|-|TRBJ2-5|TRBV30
CVWGRGSRETQYF
TGTGTCTGGGGTCGCGGTAGCCGGGAGACCCAGTACTTC
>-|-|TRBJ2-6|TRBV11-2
CASSMRGDWGISLSGANVLTF
TGTGCCAGCAGCATGCGGGGAGACTGGGGCATTTCCCTCTCTGGAGCCAACGTCCTGACTTTC
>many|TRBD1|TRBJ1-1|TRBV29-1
CSVGGGRGRTEAFF
TGCAGCGTCGGCGGTGGCAGGGGGAGGACTGAAGCTTTCTTT
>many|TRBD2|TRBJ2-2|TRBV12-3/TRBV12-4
CASSHSGTNTGELFF
TGTGCCAGCAGCCATAGCGGGACGAACACCGGGGAGCTGTTTTTT
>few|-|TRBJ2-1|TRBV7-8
CASSLGFGRSNEQFF
TGTGCCAGCAGCTTAGGCTTTGGCAGGAGTAATGAGCAGTTCTTC
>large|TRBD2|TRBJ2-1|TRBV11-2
CASSFSGPLDNEQFF
TGTGCCAGCAGCTTTAGCGGGCCACTCGACAATGAGCAGTTCTTC
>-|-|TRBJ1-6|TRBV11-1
CAGSWTLVSHLHF
TGTGCCGGCAGCTGGACACTGGTTTCACACCTCCACTTT
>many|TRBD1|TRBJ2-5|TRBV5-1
CASSFGEGGGSETQYF
TGCGCCAGCAGCTTCGGTGAAGGGGGCGGCTCAGAGACCCAGTACTTC
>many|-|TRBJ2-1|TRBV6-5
CASSSGPYNEQFF
TGTGCCAGCAGTTCCGGCCCTTACAATGAGCAGTTCTTC
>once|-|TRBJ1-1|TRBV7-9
CASSLGQLRPGPNIDAFF
TGTGCCAGCAGCTTAGGCCAACTCCGTCCGGGACCGAACATTGATGCTTTCTTT
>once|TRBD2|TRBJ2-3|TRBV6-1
CASARSGRFPADTQYF
TGTGCCAGCGCTAGGAGCGGGAGGTTTCCCGCAGATACGCAGTATTTT
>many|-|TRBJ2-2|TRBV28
CASSLSPTGELFF
TGTGCCAGCAGTTTGTCACCCACCGGGGAGCTGTTTTTT
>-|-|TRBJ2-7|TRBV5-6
CASSRTWIGSYGQYF
TGTGCCAGCAGTCGGACATGGATTGGGTCCTACGGGCAGTACTTC
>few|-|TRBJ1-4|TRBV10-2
CASAQPGQREKLFF
TGCGCCAGCGCCCAACCGGGACAAAGGGAAAAACTGTTTTTT
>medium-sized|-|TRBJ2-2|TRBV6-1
CASNPRGTIEELFF
TGTGCCAGCAACCCCCGAGGGACAATAGAGGAGCTGTTTTTT
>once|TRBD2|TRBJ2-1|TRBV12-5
CASGLAGGSYNGQFF
TGTGCTAGTGGTTTGGCGGGAGGAAGCTACAATGGGCAGTTCTTC
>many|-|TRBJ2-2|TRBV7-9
CASSQSTTNTGELFF
TGTGCCAGCAGCCAGTCAACAACGAACACCGGGGAGCTGTTTTTT
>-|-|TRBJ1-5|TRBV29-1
CSIVWQNNQPQHF
TGCAGTATTGTCTGGCAGAACAATCAGCCCCAGCATTTT
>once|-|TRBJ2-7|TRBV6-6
CASIFTGSYYEQYF
TGTGCTAGCATTTTTACGGGTTCCTACTACGAGCAGTACTTC
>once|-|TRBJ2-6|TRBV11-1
CASRWNSGVNILSF
TGTGCCAGCAGATGGAACTCTGGGGTCAACATCCTGTCTTTC
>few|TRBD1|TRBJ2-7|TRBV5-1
CVSNLDTGTGQEQYF
TGCGTCAGCAACTTGGATACCGGGACAGGGCAGGAGCAGTACTTC
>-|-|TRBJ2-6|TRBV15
CDTSRDRSGANVLTF
TGTGACACCAGCCGAGACAGGTCTGGGGCCAACGTCCTGACTTTC
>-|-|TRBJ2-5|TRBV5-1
CASSLATLAQETQYF
TGCGCCAGCAGCTTAGCCACGCTAGCCCAAGAGACCCAGTACTTC
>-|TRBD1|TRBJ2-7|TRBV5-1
CASSLTGAESEQYF
TGCGCCAGCAGCTTGACAGGGGCTGAATCCGAGCAGTACTTC
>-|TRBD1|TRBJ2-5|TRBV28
CTSMPDRVVETQYF
TGTACCAGTATGCCGGACAGGGTGGTAGAGACCCAGTACTTC
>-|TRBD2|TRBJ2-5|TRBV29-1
CNVRISGSWAETQHF
TGCAACGTTCGGATTAGCGGGAGTTGGGCAGAGACCCAGCACTTC
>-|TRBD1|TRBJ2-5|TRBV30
CACSTGTEGRETQYF
TGTGCCTGTAGTACCGGGACAGAGGGCCGAGAGACCCAGTACTTC
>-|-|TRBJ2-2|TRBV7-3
CASGHDEAVANTGELFF
TGTGCCAGCGGCCACGACGAGGCGGTAGCGAACACCGGGGAGCTGTTTTTT
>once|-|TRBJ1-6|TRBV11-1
CASSMTLVSPLHF
TGTGCCAGCAGTATGACATTGGTTTCACCCCTCCACTTT
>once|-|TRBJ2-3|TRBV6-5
CASSSSRGPVRLYF
TGTGCCAGCAGTTCCTCCAGGGGCCCCGTAAGGCTGTATTTT
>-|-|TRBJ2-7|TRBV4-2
CASSHQGRQYF
TGTGCCAGCAGCCATCAGGGCAGGCAGTACTTC
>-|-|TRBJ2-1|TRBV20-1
CSVRDRDTNEQFF
TGCAGTGTTAGAGACCGGGACACCAATGAGCAGTTCTTC
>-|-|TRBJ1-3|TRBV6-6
CASSTGNTIYF
TGTGCCAGCTCGACTGGGAACACCATATATTTT
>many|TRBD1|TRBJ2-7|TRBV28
CASSPYGTGASYEQYF
TGTGCCAGCAGTCCTTACGGGACAGGGGCTTCCTACGAGCAGTACTTC
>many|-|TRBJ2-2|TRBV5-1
CASSLDGTGELFF
TGCGCCAGCAGCCTGGACGGCACCGGGGAGCTGTTTTTT
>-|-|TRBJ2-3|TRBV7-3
CASNYEAAYTQYF
TGTGCCAGCAACTACGAAGCTGCATATACGCAGTATTTT
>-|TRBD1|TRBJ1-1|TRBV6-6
CDISTGGATEAFF
TGTGACATCAGCACAGGGGGGGCTACTGAAGCTTTCTTT
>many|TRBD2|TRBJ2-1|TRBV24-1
CATSSNTGTSGRAGGEQFF
TGTGCCACCAGTTCCAATACCGGGACTAGCGGGAGGGCCGGGGGTGAGCAGTTCTTC
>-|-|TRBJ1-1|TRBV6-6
CTSNTAGTTEAFF
TGTACCAGCAACACAGCGGGGACTACTGAAGCTTTCTTT
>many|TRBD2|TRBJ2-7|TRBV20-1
CSVYGRGSYEQYF
TGCAGTGTCTACGGGAGGGGGTCCTACGAGCAGTACTTC
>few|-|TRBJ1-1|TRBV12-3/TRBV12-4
CASSPRGPEAIF
TGTGCCAGCAGCCCCAGGGGTCCTGAAGCCATCTTT
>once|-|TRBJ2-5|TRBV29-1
CSFGAQQGTQYF
TGCAGCTTTGGAGCGCAGCAAGGGACCCAGTATTTC
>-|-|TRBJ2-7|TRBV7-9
CASTPPGGLVGGEQYF
TGTGCCAGTACTCCACCCGGGGGCCTAGTAGGAGGCGAGCAGTACTTC
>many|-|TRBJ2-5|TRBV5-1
CASSLVQGRKTQYF
TGCGCCAGCAGCTTGGTGCAGGGAAGAAAGACCCAGTACTTC
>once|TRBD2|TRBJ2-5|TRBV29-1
CSVRLARRETQYF
TGCAGCGTTCGACTAGCGAGACGGGAGACCCAGTACTTC
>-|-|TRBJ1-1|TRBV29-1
CIAQSQKNTEAFF
TGTATTGCTCAGAGCCAGAAGAACACTGAAGCTTTCTTT
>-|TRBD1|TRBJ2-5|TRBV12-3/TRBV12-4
CASSPCDRETQYF
TGTGCCAGCAGTCCCTGTGACAGGGAGACTCAGTACTTC